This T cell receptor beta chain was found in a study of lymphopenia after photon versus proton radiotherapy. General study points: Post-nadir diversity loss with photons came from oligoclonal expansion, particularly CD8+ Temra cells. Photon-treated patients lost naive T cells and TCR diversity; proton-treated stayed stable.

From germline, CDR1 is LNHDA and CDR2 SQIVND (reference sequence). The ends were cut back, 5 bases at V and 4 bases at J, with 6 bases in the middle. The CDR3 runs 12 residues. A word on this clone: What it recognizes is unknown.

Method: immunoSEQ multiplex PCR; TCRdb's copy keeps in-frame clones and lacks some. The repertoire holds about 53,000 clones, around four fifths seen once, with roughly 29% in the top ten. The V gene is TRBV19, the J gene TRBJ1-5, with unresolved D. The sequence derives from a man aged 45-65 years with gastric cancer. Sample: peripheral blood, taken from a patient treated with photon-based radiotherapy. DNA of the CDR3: TGTGCCAGTAGTCTCAGGAATCAGCCCCAGCATTTT. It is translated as CASSLRNQPQHF.